This T cell receptor (beta chain) was sequenced in a study of siplizumab effects on memory and regulatory T cells. Overall study findings and caveats: An assignable naive or memory phenotype was lacking in roughly 75-95% of proliferating CD4+ or CD8+ clones. Alloreactive sequences tracing back to unstimulated CD4+ memory cells were significantly reduced by siplizumab. A minor fraction of alloreactive clones, and no more, mapped to unstimulated subsets.

The study assayed 75,000 to 100,000 TCR templates per sample. TCRdb keeps only in-frame clones here, not all; method: immunoSEQ multiplex PCR. Of 70,000 to 95,000 clones in the sample, just under 90% are singletons; the top ten hold roughly 15%. V lost 8 bases and J lost 7; bases outside the gene matches: 8. CDR3 length equals 12 residues. Per germline, CDR1 MNHEY and CDR2 SMNVEV (reference sequence). For this clone: The antigen remains undetermined.

The sequencing sample was made of CD4+ T cells sorted from blood. This receptor was taken from a human donor in good health. The chain has TRBV27 and TRBJ2-7; 7 nucleotides match TRBD1. In DNA, the CDR3 is TGTGCCAGCGGCTTTAGGGGGCGAGAGCAGTACTTC. Amino acids: CASGFRGREQYF.